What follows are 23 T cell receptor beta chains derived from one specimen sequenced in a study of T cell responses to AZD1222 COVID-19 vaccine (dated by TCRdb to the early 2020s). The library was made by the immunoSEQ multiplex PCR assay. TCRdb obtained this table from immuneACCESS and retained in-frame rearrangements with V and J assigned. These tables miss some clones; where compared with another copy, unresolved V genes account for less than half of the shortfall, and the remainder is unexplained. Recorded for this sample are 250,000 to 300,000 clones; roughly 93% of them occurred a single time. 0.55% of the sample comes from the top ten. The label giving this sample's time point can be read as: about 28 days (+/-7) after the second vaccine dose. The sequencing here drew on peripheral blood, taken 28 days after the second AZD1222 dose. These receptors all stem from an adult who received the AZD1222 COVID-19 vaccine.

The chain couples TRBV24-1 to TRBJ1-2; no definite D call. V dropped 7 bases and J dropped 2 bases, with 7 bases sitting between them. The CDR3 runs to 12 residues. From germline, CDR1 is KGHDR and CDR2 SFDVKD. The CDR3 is CATRGPNYGYTF. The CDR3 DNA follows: TGTGCCACCAGGGGTCCGAACTATGGCTACACCTTC.

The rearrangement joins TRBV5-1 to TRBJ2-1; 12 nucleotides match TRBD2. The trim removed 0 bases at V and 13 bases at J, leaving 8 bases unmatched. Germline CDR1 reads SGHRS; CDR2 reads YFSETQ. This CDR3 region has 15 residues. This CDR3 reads CASSLGASGGARQFF. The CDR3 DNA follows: TGCGCCAGCAGCTTGGGTGCTAGCGGGGGGGCCAGACAGTTCTTC.

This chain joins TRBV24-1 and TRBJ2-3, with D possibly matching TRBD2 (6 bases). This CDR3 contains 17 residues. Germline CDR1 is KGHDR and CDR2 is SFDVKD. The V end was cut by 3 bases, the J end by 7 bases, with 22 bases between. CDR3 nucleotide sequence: TGTGCCACCAGTGATCTCCCCCGGCGGGCTAGCGCCCATACGCAGTATTTT. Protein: CATSDLPRRASAHTQYF.

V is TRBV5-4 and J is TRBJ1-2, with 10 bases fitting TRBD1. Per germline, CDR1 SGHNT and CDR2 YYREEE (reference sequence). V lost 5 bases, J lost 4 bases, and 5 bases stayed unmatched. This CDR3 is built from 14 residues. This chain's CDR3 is CASRRTGGSYGYTF. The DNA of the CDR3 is TGTGCCAGCAGACGGACAGGGGGGAGCTATGGCTACACCTTC.

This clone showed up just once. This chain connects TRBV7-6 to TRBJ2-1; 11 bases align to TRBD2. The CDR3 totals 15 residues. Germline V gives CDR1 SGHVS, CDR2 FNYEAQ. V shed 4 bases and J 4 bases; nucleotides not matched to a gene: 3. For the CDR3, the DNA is TGTGCCAGCAGCTCCGGGACTAGCGGTTACAATGAGCAGTTCTTC. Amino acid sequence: CASSSGTSGYNEQFF.

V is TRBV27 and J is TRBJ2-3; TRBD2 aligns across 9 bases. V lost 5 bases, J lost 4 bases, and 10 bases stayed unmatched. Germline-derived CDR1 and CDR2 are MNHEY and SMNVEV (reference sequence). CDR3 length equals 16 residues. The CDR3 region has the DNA TGTGCCAGCAGTCTGAATCGCGGGAGGGCGGCAGATACGCAGTATTTT. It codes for CASSLNRGRAADTQYF.

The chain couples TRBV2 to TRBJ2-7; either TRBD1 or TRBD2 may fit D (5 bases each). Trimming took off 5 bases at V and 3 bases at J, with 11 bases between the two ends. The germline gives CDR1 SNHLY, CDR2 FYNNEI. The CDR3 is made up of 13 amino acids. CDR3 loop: CASSFGANYEQYF. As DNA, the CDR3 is TGTGCCAGCAGTTTCGGGGCTAACTACGAGCAGTACTTC. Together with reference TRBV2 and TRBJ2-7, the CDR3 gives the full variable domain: EPEVTQTPSHQVTQMGQEVILRCVPISNHLYFYWYRQILGQKVEFLVSFYNNEISEKSEIFDDQFSVERPDGSNFTLKIRSTKLEDSAMYFCASSFGANYEQYFGPGTRLTVT.

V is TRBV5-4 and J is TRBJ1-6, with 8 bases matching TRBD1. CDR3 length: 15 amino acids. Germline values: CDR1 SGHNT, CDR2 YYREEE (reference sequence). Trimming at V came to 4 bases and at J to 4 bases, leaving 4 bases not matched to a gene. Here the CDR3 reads CASSVGQEYNSPLHF. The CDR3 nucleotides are TGTGCCAGCAGCGTGGGACAGGAGTATAATTCACCCCTCCACTTT.

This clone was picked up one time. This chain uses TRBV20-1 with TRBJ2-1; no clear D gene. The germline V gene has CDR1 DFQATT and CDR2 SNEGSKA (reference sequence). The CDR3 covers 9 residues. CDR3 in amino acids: CTFLDEQFF. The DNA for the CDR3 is TGCACATTTTTGGATGAGCAGTTCTTC.

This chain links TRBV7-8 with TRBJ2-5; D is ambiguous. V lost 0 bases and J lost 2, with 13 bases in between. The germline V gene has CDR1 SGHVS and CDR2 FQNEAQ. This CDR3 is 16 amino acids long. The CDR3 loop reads CASSLAHRKNQETQYF. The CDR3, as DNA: TGTGCCAGCAGCTTAGCGCATCGTAAGAATCAAGAGACCCAGTACTTC.

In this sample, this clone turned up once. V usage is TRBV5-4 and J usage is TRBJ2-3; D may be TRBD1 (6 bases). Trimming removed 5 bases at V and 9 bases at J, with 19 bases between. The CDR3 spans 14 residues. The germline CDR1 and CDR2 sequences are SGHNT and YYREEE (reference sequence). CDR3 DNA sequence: TGTGCCAGCAGTAAGGGGGTAAGAAATGAGACGCAGTATTTT. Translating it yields CASSKGVRNETQYF.

CDR3: CASSGTGGVEKLFF. The CDR3, as DNA: TGTGCCAGCAGCGGAACGGGAGGCGTGGAAAAACTGTTTTTT. This sequence joins TRBV9 and TRBJ1-4; no clear D gene. The CDR3 is made up of 14 amino acids. The germline V and J ends were trimmed by 3 bases and 8 bases, with 14 bases remaining between them. Germline V lookup: CDR1 SGDLS, CDR2 YYNGEE. Full variable domain (missing parts from reference TRBV9 and TRBJ1-4): DSGVTQTPKHLITATGQRVTLRCSPRSGDLSVYWYQQSLDQGLQFLIQYYNGEERAKGNILERFSAQQFPDLHSELNLSSLELGDSALYFCASSGTGGVEKLFFGSGTQLSVL.

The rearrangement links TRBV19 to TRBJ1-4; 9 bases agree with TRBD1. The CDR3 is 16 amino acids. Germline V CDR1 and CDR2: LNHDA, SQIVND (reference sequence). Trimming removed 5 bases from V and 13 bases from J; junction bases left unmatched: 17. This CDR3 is CASSLPPTGGRAGLFF. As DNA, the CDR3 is TGTGCCAGTAGTCTTCCCCCAACAGGGGGCCGTGCGGGACTGTTTTTT. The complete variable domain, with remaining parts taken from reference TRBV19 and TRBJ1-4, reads DGGITQSPKYLFRKEGQNVTLSCEQNLNHDAMYWYRQDPGQGLRLIYYSQIVNDFQKGDIAEGYSVSREKKESFPLTVTSAQKNPTAFYLCASSLPPTGGRAGLFFGSGTQLSVL.

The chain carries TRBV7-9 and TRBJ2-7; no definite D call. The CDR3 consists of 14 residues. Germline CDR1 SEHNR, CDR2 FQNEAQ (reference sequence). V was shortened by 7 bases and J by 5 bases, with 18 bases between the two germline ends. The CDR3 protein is CASTELWVLDEQYF. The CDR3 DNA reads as TGTGCCAGCACCGAACTGTGGGTGTTGGACGAGCAGTACTTC.

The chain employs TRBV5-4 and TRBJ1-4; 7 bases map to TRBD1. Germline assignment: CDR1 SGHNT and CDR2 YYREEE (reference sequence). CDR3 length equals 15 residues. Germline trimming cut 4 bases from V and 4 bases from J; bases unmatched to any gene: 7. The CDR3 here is CASSRRDRLNEKLFF. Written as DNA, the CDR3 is TGTGCCAGCAGCCGACGGGACAGACTTAATGAAAAACTGTTTTTT. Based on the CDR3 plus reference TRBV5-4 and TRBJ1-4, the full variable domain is ETGVTQSPTHLIKTRGQQVTLRCSSQSGHNTVSWYQQALGQGPQFIFQYYREEENGRGNFPPRFSGLQFPNYSSELNVNALELDDSALYLCASSRRDRLNEKLFFGSGTQLSVL.

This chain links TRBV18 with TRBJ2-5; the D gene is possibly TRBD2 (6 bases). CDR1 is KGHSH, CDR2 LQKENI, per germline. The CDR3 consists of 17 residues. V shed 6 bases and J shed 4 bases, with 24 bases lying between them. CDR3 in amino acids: CASSPRDSGQGAETQYF. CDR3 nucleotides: TGTGCCAGCTCTCCCCGGGACTCCGGTCAGGGAGCAGAGACCCAGTACTTC.

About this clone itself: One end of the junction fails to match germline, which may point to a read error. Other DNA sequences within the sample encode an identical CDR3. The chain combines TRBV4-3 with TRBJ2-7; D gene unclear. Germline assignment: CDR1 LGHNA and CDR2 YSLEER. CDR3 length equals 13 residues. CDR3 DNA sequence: TGCGCTAGCAGCCAAGAGCGTTGGGATGAGCAGTACTTC. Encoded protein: CASSQERWDEQYF.

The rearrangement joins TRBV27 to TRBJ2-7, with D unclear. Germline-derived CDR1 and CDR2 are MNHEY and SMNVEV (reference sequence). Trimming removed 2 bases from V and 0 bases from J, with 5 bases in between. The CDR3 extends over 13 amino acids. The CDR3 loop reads CASSLRISYEQYF. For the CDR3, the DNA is TGTGCCAGCAGTTTACGGATCTCCTACGAGCAGTACTTC.

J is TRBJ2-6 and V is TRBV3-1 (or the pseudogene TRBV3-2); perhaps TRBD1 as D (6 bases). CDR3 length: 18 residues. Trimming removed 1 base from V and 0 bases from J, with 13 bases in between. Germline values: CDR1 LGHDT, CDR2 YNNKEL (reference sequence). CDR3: CASSQVGGRSSGANVLTF. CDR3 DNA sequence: TGTGCCAGCAGCCAAGTAGGGGGACGCAGCTCTGGGGCCAACGTCCTGACTTTC.

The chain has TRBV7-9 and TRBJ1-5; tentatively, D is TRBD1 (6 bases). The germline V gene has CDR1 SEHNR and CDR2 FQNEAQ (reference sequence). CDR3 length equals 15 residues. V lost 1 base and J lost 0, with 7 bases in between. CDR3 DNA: TGTGCCAGCAGCTTAGGGACAGATAGCAATCAGCCCCAGCATTTT. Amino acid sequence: CASSLGTDSNQPQHF.

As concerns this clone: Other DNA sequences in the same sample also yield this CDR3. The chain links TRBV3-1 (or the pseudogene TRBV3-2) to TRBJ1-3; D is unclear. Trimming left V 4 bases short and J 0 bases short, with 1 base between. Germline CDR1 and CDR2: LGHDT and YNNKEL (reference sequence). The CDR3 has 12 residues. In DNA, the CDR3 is TGTGCCAGCAGCCCCTCTGGAAACACCATATATTTT. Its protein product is CASSPSGNTIYF.

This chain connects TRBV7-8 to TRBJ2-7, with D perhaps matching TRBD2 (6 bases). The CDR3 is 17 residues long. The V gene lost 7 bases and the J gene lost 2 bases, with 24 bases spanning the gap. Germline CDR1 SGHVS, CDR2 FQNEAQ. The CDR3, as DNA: TGTGCCAGCACCCCTCGGAGAAGGGACTCCAGACCCTACGAGCAGTACTTC. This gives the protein CASTPRRRDSRPYEQYF.

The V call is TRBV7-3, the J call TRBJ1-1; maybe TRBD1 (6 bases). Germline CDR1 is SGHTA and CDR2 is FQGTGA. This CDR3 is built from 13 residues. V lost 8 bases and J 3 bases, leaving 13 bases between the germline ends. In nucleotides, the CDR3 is TGTGCCAGCCGGAAGGACAGCGACACTGAAGCTTTCTTT. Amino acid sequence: CASRKDSDTEAFF.